The clone carrying this T cell receptor beta chain has only a few counts. The data belong to a study of CD8+ T cells in alopecia areata. CDR3 length: 16 residues. V lost 5 bases and J 7 bases, leaving 23 bases between the germline ends. The germline V gene has CDR1 SEHNR and CDR2 FQNEAQ (reference sequence). Following RNA extraction, reverse transcription yielded cDNA that acted as the sequencing template. Libraries were prepared by immunoSEQ multiplex PCR; TCRdb keeps only in-frame clonotypes and omits some of them. The sample has 200,000 to 250,000 clones, more than 45% seen once. This sequence originates from a human donor with alopecia areata. The V and J genes are TRBV7-9 and TRBJ2-5; perhaps D is TRBD1 or TRBD2 (6 bases each). Sequencing used CD4+ T cells sorted from blood, obtained at week 0. The CDR3 DNA sequence: TGTGCCAGCAGCCATCATTATTCGGGGGCCCAGGGGACCCAGTACTTC. It yields the protein CASSHHYSGAQGTQYF.